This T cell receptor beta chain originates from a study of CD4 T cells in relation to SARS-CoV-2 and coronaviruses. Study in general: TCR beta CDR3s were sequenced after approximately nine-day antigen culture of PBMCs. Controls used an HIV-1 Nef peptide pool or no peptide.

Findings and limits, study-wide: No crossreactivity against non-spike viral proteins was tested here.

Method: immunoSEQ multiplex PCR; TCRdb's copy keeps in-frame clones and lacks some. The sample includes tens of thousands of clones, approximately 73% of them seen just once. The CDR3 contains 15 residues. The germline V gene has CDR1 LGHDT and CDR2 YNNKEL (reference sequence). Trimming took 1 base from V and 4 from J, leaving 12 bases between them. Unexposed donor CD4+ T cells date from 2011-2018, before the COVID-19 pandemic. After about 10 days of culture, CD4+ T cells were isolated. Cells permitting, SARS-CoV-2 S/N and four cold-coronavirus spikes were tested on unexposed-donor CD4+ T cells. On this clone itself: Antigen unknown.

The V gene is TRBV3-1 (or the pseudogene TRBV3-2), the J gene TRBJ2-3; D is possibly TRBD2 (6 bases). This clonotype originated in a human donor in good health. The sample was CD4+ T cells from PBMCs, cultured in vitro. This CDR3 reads CASSQATTGADTQYF. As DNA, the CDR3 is TGTGCCAGCAGCCAAGCAACAACGGGGGCAGATACGCAGTATTTT.